Listed below are T cell receptor beta chains from one sample, sequenced in a study of blood T cell repertoires in COVID-19. Measured with immunoSEQ multiplex PCR; TCRdb has only the in-frame clones, and not every one. The table lists 54,000 or so clones, around nine tenths of them singletons. The sample was peripheral blood. The source of these receptors is a human donor in a cohort sampled during active COVID-19. Each CDR3 is given with its conserved first and last residue. Fields, in order: CDR3 DNA, CDR3 protein, V gene, clone size, D gene, J gene. A D gene is named only where the DNA matches it firmly. Expanded clones get a size class; other rows say once, few or many, or leave the size out.

TGTGCCAGCAGCTCGGGTCCCCCTGGGGCCAACGTCCTGACTTTC CASSSGPPGANVLTF TRBV5-4 . . TRBJ2-6
TGTGCCAGTAGTATAGACAGGGGGAATGAGCAGTTCTTC CASSIDRGNEQFF TRBV19 . TRBD1 TRBJ2-1
TGTGCCATCGGCGGGGGGGCATTCACAGATACGCAGTATTTT CAIGGGAFTDTQYF TRBV10-3 . TRBD2 TRBJ2-3
TGTGCCAGCAGCCCCTTCGGGGGGTCCTATGGCTACACCTTC CASSPFGGSYGYTF TRBV5-4 . . TRBJ1-2
TGTGCCAGTAGTCTGCGGGTAGCTATTGATACGCAGTATTTT CASSLRVAIDTQYF TRBV19 . . TRBJ2-3
TGTGCCGGAGCCAAGGGGGGGCTTTACAATGAGCAGTTCTTC CAGAKGGLYNEQFF TRBV5-4 . . TRBJ2-1
TGTGCCAGCAGCCATCAACAGGAAGCTAGCACAGATACGCAGTATTTT CASSHQQEASTDTQYF TRBV4-2 . . TRBJ2-3
TGTGCCAGCAGCCAAGTCGGGACTAGCGGGAGATCAGATACGCAGTATTTT CASSQVGTSGRSDTQYF TRBV3-1/TRBV3-2 few TRBD2 TRBJ2-3
TGTGCCAGCAGTCCGGGACAGACGAGAAACATTCAGTACTTC CASSPGQTRNIQYF TRBV27 . TRBD1 TRBJ2-4
TGTGCCAGCCCCTCCCCCGAGGCAGACAGGAATGAAAAACTGTTTTTT CASPSPEADRNEKLFF TRBV14 . . TRBJ1-4
TGTGCCAGCAGGCCCCCCAGGGACAGCGAGAGCACTGAAGCTTTCTTT CASRPPRDSESTEAFF TRBV27 few TRBD1 TRBJ1-1